The sequence of this TCR beta chain was determined in a study of cytotoxic CD8 clonotypes in ibrutinib-treated CLL. This CDR3 spans 12 amino acids. V lost 2 bases to trimming and J lost 6 bases, with 7 bases between them. CDR1 and CDR2 from the germline V gene are KGHSH and LQKENI. Sequencing was performed with immunoSEQ multiplex PCR; in TCRdb, only in-frame clones are kept and a portion is missing. The table lists some 200,000 clones, more than 75% of them singletons. TCR beta libraries used 2 to 2.5 micrograms of genomic DNA from cryopreserved PBMCs. The sequence was obtained from a human donor with chronic lymphocytic leukemia. This sequence joins TRBV18 and TRBJ2-5; no clear D. The sample in question was PBMCs, obtained after 12 months of ibrutinib treatment. CDR3 sequence reads: CASSPGLKTQYF. The CDR3 DNA follows: TGTGCCAGCTCACCAGGGTTGAAGACCCAGTACTTC. The full variable domain, rest sourced from reference TRBV18 and TRBJ2-5, is NAGVMQNPRHLVRRRGQEARLRCSPMKGHSHVYWYRQLPEEGLKFMVYLQKENIIDESGMPKERFSAEFPKEGPSILRIQQVVRGDSAAYFCASSPGLKTQYFGPGTRLLVL.